One T cell receptor (beta chain) is described in this entry. Antigen: not known. V dropped 5 bases and J dropped 4; count of bases not matched to a gene: 10. This CDR3 is built from 16 residues. Germline lookup yields CDR1 SGHAT and CDR2 FQNNGV. Here immunoSEQ multiplex PCR was the method, and the copy in TCRdb shows in-frame clones only, minus some. The sample records 140,000 to 150,000 clones, just under 95% being singletons. The data stem from a study of T cell responses to AZD1222 COVID-19 vaccine. Findings of the study overall: Clonal diversity was possibly underestimated; the donors were predominantly white British and more often female.

This TCR derives from an adult in good health. Specimen: peripheral blood, collected on day 0 of AZD1222 vaccination. V usage is TRBV11-2 and J usage is TRBJ2-1, with 8 bases matching TRBD2. The CDR3 here is CASSMIAGHLYNEQFF. The DNA for the CDR3 is TGTGCCAGCAGCATGATAGCGGGACATCTATACAATGAGCAGTTCTTC.